These T cell receptor beta chains were read from a single sample in a study of high-grade serous ovarian cancer treatment subgroups. Using immunoSEQ multiplex PCR, the repertoire was profiled, and TCRdb retains in-frame clones only, with some absent. The profile shows about 2,500 clones, about two thirds of them singletons. Sequenced input: tumor tissue. The source of these receptors is a human donor with high-grade serous ovarian cancer. Each CDR3 is given with its conserved first and last residue. The D gene is left open where the match is weak. Clone size is stated in some rows and not others, as once, few, many or a class when expanded.

v_call	d_call	clone_size	j_call	cdr3_aa	cdr3_nt
TRBV14	NA	NA	TRBJ2-5	CASSQENEERFVKTQYF	TGTGCCAGCAGTCAAGAAAATGAGGAAAGATTTGTGAAGACCCAGTACTTC
TRBV28	TRBD2	NA	TRBJ2-7	CASSSTGTSGSSYEQYF	TGTGCCAGCAGTTCCACAGGGACTAGCGGGTCCTCCTACGAGCAGTACTTC
TRBV6-5	NA	once	TRBJ2-3	CASRVFITDTQYF	TGTGCCAGCAGGGTTTTTATCACAGATACGCAGTATTTT
TRBV6-5	TRBD2	NA	TRBJ2-3	CASSYRAGSSDTQYF	TGTGCCAGCAGTTACCGAGCGGGAAGCTCAGATACGCAGTATTTT
TRBV5-5	NA	NA	TRBJ1-5	CASSLAGTAYSNQPQHF	TGTGCCAGCAGCTTAGCCGGGACGGCATATAGCAATCAGCCCCAGCATTTT
TRBV2	NA	few	TRBJ1-2	CASSRLVRRNYGYTF	TGTGCCAGCAGCCGGTTGGTCAGGCGAAACTATGGCTACACCTTC
TRBV6-6	TRBD1	NA	TRBJ1-5	CASSPRQGPYQPQHF	TGTGCCAGCAGTCCCCGACAGGGTCCTTATCAGCCCCAGCATTTT
TRBV10-2	NA	NA	TRBJ2-1	CASSDRQSYNEQFF	TGCGCCAGCAGTGACCGGCAGTCCTACAATGAGCAGTTCTTC
TRBV7-9	TRBD2	NA	TRBJ2-5	CASSLGSGAQETQYF	TGTGCCAGCAGCTTGGGGAGCGGGGCCCAAGAGACCCAGTACTTC
TRBV28	NA	NA	TRBJ2-6	CASRRGISGANVLTF	TGTGCCAGCAGACGAGGGATCTCTGGGGCCAACGTCCTGACTTTC
TRBV5-1	NA	NA	TRBJ2-7	CASSDRTDSYEQYF	TGCGCCAGCAGCGATCGGACAGACTCCTACGAGCAGTACTTC
TRBV9	NA	once	TRBJ2-2	CASSVPDGSPNTGELFF	TGTGCCAGCAGCGTACCGGACGGGAGCCCCAACACCGGGGAGCTGTTTTTT
TRBV7-9	TRBD2	NA	TRBJ2-1	CASSLGLSGRYNEQFF	TGTGCCAGCAGCTTGGGCCTTAGCGGGAGATACAATGAGCAGTTCTTC
TRBV9	NA	once	TRBJ2-1	CASSGGTSSYNEQFF	TGTGCCAGCAGCGGCGGGACAAGCTCCTACAATGAGCAGTTCTTC
TRBV7-8	NA	NA	TRBJ1-5	CASSPRVGQGGGSNQPQHF	TGTGCCAGCAGCCCTCGGGTGGGACAAGGGGGTGGGTCCAATCAGCCCCAGCATTTT
TRBV4-2	NA	once	TRBJ1-4	CASSLTLRGDEKLFF	TGTGCCAGCAGCCTTACATTGAGAGGGGATGAAAAACTGTTTTTT
TRBV5-1	NA	NA	TRBJ1-1	CASSLGGRGMNTEAFF	TGCGCCAGCAGCTTGGGAGGGAGGGGAATGAACACTGAAGCTTTCTTT
TRBV10-1	TRBD2	NA	TRBJ2-5	CASSAGGQETQYF	TGCGCCAGCAGTGCGGGAGGCCAAGAGACCCAGTACTTC
TRBV11-3	NA	NA	TRBJ2-1	CASSSSRSSYNEQFF	TGTGCCAGCAGCTCTAGCCGGAGCTCCTACAATGAGCAGTTCTTC
TRBV7-8	NA	NA	TRBJ2-7	CASSLLLGDTSRTYEQYF	TGTGCCAGCAGCTTATTATTAGGGGACACAAGTCGCACCTACGAGCAGTACTTC
TRBV6-5	TRBD2	few	TRBJ2-7	CASRNGLASAEQYF	TGTGCCAGCAGGAACGGACTAGCGTCCGCCGAGCAGTACTTC
TRBV15	TRBD2	NA	TRBJ2-7	CATSRPGLAGDLYF	TGTGCCACCAGCAGACCGGGACTAGCGGGAGACCTGTACTTC
TRBV4-1	NA	NA	TRBJ2-1	CASSQDGVALNNEQFF	TGCGCCAGCAGCCAAGACGGGGTAGCGCTTAACAATGAGCAGTTCTTC
TRBV5-1	TRBD2	few	TRBJ2-3	CASSSDLLAGADTQYF	TGCGCCAGCAGCTCGGACCTCCTAGCGGGAGCTGATACGCAGTATTTT
TRBV7-8	NA	NA	TRBJ2-4	CASSLTNGWQRLAKNIQYF	TGTGCCAGCAGCTTAACTAACGGATGGCAGCGTCTAGCCAAAAACATTCAGTACTTC
TRBV6-5	TRBD1	NA	TRBJ1-2	CASSPGQAIGGYTF	TGTGCCAGCAGCCCCGGACAGGCCATCGGTGGCTACACCTTC
TRBV2	NA	few	TRBJ1-1	CASSEYGGRAEAFF	TGTGCCAGCAGTGAATACGGGGGAAGGGCTGAAGCTTTCTTT
TRBV2	NA	few	TRBJ1-1	CASSPTGNTEAFF	TGTGCCAGCAGCCCGACAGGGAACACTGAAGCTTTCTTT
TRBV6-6	NA	few	TRBJ1-5	CASRPGGSNQPQHF	TGTGCCAGCAGGCCGGGGGGTAGCAATCAGCCCCAGCATTTT
TRBV4-2	TRBD2	NA	TRBJ2-1	CASSPTLTSGIGDEQFF	TGTGCCAGCAGCCCGACCCTTACTAGCGGAATAGGGGATGAGCAGTTCTTC
TRBV6-5	TRBD1	few	TRBJ1-4	CASSRQGKKLFF	TGTGCCAGCAGCCGACAGGGTAAAAAACTGTTTTTT
TRBV7-3	NA	few	TRBJ2-7	CASSPGVSYEQYF	TGTGCCAGCAGCCCAGGGGTATCCTACGAGCAGTACTTC
TRBV11-2	TRBD1	NA	TRBJ2-1	CASSLGTGTYNEQFF	TGTGCCAGCAGCTTAGGGACAGGAACCTACAATGAGCAGTTCTTC
TRBV15	NA	few	TRBJ1-1	CATSRVGNTEAFF	TGTGCCACCAGCAGAGTTGGGAACACTGAAGCTTTCTTT
TRBV27	NA	NA	TRBJ2-2	CASSFSRVRTGELFF	TGTGCCAGCAGTTTCTCCAGGGTGCGTACCGGGGAGCTGTTTTTT
TRBV2	NA	few	TRBJ2-7	CASSDNGLFEQYF	TGTGCCAGCAGTGACAACGGGCTATTCGAGCAGTACTTC
TRBV25-1	NA	few	TRBJ2-1	CASSGRGEQFF	TGTGCCAGCAGTGGAAGAGGTGAGCAGTTCTTC
TRBV7-9	TRBD2	NA	TRBJ2-1	CASSPSGTMGSEQFF	TGTGCCAGCAGCCCCTCCGGGACTATGGGGTCTGAGCAGTTCTTC
TRBV4-1	NA	NA	TRBJ2-3	CASSQGKGSERTDTQYF	TGCGCCAGCAGCCAAGGGAAGGGAAGCGAAAGAACAGATACGCAGTATTTT
TRBV9	TRBD2	NA	TRBJ2-7	CASSASGRASGEQYF	TGCGCCAGCAGCGCAAGCGGGAGGGCCTCCGGTGAGCAGTACTTC
TRBV5-4	TRBD1	NA	TRBJ1-6	CASSMGQGDSPLHF	TGTGCCAGCAGCATGGGACAGGGGGATTCACCCCTCCACTTT
TRBV18	TRBD2	NA	TRBJ2-3	CASSLASGVTDTQYF	TGTGCCAGCTCCCTGGCCAGCGGGGTCACAGATACGCAGTATTTT